Following are 14 T cell receptor beta chains from one sample sequenced in a study of T cells in tuberculosis. After thawing and overnight rest, PBMC were stained with GMM-loaded CD1B tetramer, viability dye and anti-CD3 for sorting. CD1B tetramers were loaded with Rhodococcus equi-derived C32 glucose monomycolate. Assay used: immunoSEQ multiplex PCR; TCRdb lists only in-frame clones, some missing. The table shows about 58,000 clones, with approximately 86% occurring only once. Sequencing was done on a sample of CD1b-GMM tetramer-negative cells sorted from PBMCs. Every receptor here comes from an adult woman with latent tuberculosis.

J is TRBJ2-3 and V is TRBV4-2; 14 nucleotides match TRBD2. V was clipped by 4 bases and J by 2 bases; unmatched bases: 14. The germline V gene encodes CDR1 LGHNA and CDR2 YNFKEQ. The CDR3 spans 20 residues. The CDR3 reads CASSPGSRLAGGRSTDTQYF. The DNA for the CDR3 is TGTGCCAGCAGCCCGGGGAGCCGACTAGCGGGAGGGAGATCCACAGATACGCAGTATTTT.

This clone was seen a handful of times. This chain uses TRBV18 with TRBJ1-2, with 7 bases matching TRBD1. The CDR3 runs 13 residues. Germline V gene sequence: CDR1 KGHSH, CDR2 LQKENI. V was clipped by 6 bases and J by 12 bases; unmatched bases: 13. Written as DNA, the CDR3 is TGTGCCAGCTCGCCGACAGGGACATCTTCGCACACCTTC. Protein sequence: CASSPTGTSSHTF.

The V gene is TRBV7-9, the J gene TRBJ1-2; TRBD1 matches 7 bases. This CDR3 contains 13 residues. V dropped 4 bases and J dropped 8; count of bases not matched to a gene: 7. Germline V gene lookup returns CDR1 SEHNR and CDR2 FQNEAQ (reference sequence). CDR3 protein: CASSWDRTFGYTF. The CDR3, as DNA: TGTGCCAGCAGCTGGGACAGAACCTTCGGCTACACCTTC.

The chain is built from TRBV4-3 and TRBJ1-3, with TRBD1 matching 7 bases. V shed 4 bases and J 0 bases; nucleotides not matched to a gene: 6. CDR1 LGHNA and CDR2 YSLEER come from the germline V gene. The CDR3 extends over 16 amino acids. The CDR3 is CASSRDSEHSGNTIYF. The CDR3 region has the DNA TGCGCCAGCAGCCGGGACAGCGAACACTCTGGAAACACCATATATTTT.

The chain combines TRBV7-8 with TRBJ2-5, with D tentatively TRBD1 (6 bases). The CDR3 sequence is 14 residues long. V was shortened by 5 bases and J by 5 bases, with 15 bases between the two germline ends. CDR1 is SGHVS, CDR2 FQNEAQ, per germline. The CDR3 DNA sequence: TGTGCCAGCAGCCCGCCCCAGGGGTGGGAGACCCAGTACTTC. As protein: CASSPPQGWETQYF.

V usage is TRBV23-1 and J usage is TRBJ1-1; no definite D call. TRBV23-1 is an ORF; its function is uncertain. Trimming shortened V by 2 bases and J by 11 bases, and 12 bases separated the two germline ends. CDR3 length: 12 residues. The CDR3 DNA reads TGCGCCAGCAGTCAACCCTTAGCGGGGGCTTTCTTT. Its protein product is CASSQPLAGAFF.

This rearrangement joins TRBV15 to TRBJ2-2; 7 nucleotides match TRBD2. CDR1 is LNHNV and CDR2 is YYDKDF in the germline V gene (reference sequence). The ends lost 0 bases at V and 6 bases at J; junction bases unmatched: 10. This CDR3 region has 17 residues. CDR3 sequence: CATSREAGSGNAGELFF. Written as DNA, the CDR3 is TGTGCCACCAGCAGAGAAGCGGGAAGCGGGAATGCCGGGGAGCTGTTTTTT.

Regarding this clone: The sample holds other DNA sequences that translate to the same CDR3. The chain uses TRBV18 and TRBJ1-5; D gene unclear. Deletions cut 5 bases from V and 3 bases from J, with 8 bases between. The V gene's germline CDR1 is KGHSH and CDR2 LQKENI. The CDR3 loop spans 13 amino acids. CDR3 in amino acids: CASSSTPNQPQHF. The CDR3 DNA reads TGTGCCAGCTCATCAACTCCCAATCAGCCCCAGCATTTT.

This rearrangement joins TRBV5-8 to TRBJ2-1; TRBD2 might be the D (6 bases). The ends were cut back, 6 bases at V and 3 bases at J, with 16 bases in the middle. Germline-derived CDR1 and CDR2 are SGHTS and YDEGEE. The CDR3 covers 15 residues. The CDR3 bases are TGTGCCAGCACTGGGCGGGGACCGAACTACAATGAGCAGTTCTTC. As protein: CASTGRGPNYNEQFF.

The chain employs TRBV6-4 and TRBJ2-1, with 12 positions matching TRBD2. After removal of 3 bases from V and 9 bases from J, the junction contained 9 bases not matched to a gene. The CDR3 runs 16 residues. CDR1 and CDR2 from the germline V gene are MRHNA and SNTAGT. Here the CDR3 DNA reads TGTGCCAGCAGTGAAGGGGGGACTAGCGGGCCTAGTGAGCAGTTCTTC. It codes for CASSEGGTSGPSEQFF.

The chain uses TRBV28 and TRBJ2-5; weak D call: TRBD1 (6 bases). This CDR3 has 14 residues. The ends were cut back, 4 bases at V and 3 bases at J, with 12 bases in the middle. Germline V CDR1 and CDR2: MDHEN, SYDVKM. The CDR3, as DNA: TGTGCCAGCAGTTCCGCCGGACAGAAAGAGACCCAGTACTTC. It yields the protein CASSSAGQKETQYF. The variable domain in full, completed from reference TRBV28 and TRBJ2-5, reads DVKVTQSSRYLVKRTGEKVFLECVQDMDHENMFWYRQDPGLGLRLIYFSYDVKMKEKGDIPEGYSVSREKKERFSLILESASTNQTSMYLCASSSAGQKETQYFGPGTRLLVL.

For the CDR3, the DNA is TGTGCCAGCAGTCAGGGACAGGGATACCAGCCCCAGCATTTT. Translated: CASSQGQGYQPQHF. V usage is TRBV28 and J usage is TRBJ1-5, with TRBD1 matching over 9 bases. CDR3 size: 14 residues. Germline V gives CDR1 MDHEN, CDR2 SYDVKM. With 5 bases clipped from V and 7 bases from J, the junction kept 6 bases outside the gene matches. The complete variable domain, with remaining parts taken from reference TRBV28 and TRBJ1-5, reads DVKVTQSSRYLVKRTGEKVFLECVQDMDHENMFWYRQDPGLGLRLIYFSYDVKMKEKGDIPEGYSVSREKKERFSLILESASTNQTSMYLCASSQGQGYQPQHFGDGTRLSIL.

This chain joins TRBV7-2 and TRBJ2-7, with 12 bases matching TRBD2. V trimming: 5 bases; J trimming: 3 bases; junction bases outside the gene matches: 14. The CDR3 runs to 18 residues. Looked up from germline, CDR1 is SGHTA and CDR2 is FQGNSA. The DNA for the CDR3 is TGTGCCAGCAGCCTCCTGGCTAGCGGGAGGGCAGGGTACTACGAGCAGTACTTC. It specifies CASSLLASGRAGYYEQYF.

The chain uses TRBV30 and TRBJ2-1; TRBD2 matches 9 bases. This CDR3 is 13 amino acids long. Losses at the gene ends were 3 bases for V and 10 bases for J; bases not matched to a gene: 7. Germline values: CDR1 GTSNPN, CDR2 SVGIG (reference sequence). The chain's CDR3 is CAWRGGGAGEQFF. DNA of the CDR3: TGTGCCTGGAGGGGCGGGGGGGCAGGAGAGCAGTTCTTC.